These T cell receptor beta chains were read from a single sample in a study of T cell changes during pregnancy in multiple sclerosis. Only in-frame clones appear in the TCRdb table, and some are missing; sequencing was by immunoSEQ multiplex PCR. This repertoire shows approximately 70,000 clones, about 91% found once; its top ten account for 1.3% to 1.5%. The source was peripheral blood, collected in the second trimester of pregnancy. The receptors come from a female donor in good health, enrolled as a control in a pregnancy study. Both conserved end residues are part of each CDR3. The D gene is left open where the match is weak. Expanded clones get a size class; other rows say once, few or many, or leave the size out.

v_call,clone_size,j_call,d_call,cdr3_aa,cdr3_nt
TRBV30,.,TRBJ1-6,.,CAWSVDQGPYSPLHF,TGTGCCTGGAGTGTGGATCAGGGTCCCTATTCACCCCTCCACTTT
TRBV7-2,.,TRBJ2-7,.,CASSSEGSYEQYF,TGTGCCAGCAGCTCAGAGGGCTCCTACGAGCAGTACTTC
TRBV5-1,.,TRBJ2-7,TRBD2,CASSLFAGEDEQYF,TGCGCCAGCAGCTTGTTCGCGGGAGAAGACGAGCAGTACTTC
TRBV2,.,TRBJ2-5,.,CASMREQTARESQYF,TGTGCCAGCATGAGGGAACAGACCGCCCGCGAGAGCCAGTACTTC
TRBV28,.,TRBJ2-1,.,CASSAPYSSYNEQFF,TGTGCCAGCAGTGCCCCTTACAGCTCCTACAATGAGCAGTTCTTC
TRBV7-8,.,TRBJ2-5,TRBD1,CASSRDREETQYF,TGTGCCAGCAGCCGGGACAGGGAAGAGACCCAGTACTTC
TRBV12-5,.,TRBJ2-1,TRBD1,CASGLRDRYNEQFF,TGTGCTAGTGGTTTGAGGGACAGATACAATGAGCAGTTCTTC
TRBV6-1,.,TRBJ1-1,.,CASSVGLNTEAFF,TGTGCCAGCAGTGTGGGACTTAACACTGAAGCTTTCTTT
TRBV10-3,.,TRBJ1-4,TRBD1,CAISEDRVGGEKLFF,TGTGCCATCAGTGAGGACAGGGTAGGAGGGGAAAAACTGTTTTTT
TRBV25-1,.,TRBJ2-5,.,CASSERLKETQYF,TGTGCCAGCAGTGAACGCCTAAAAGAGACCCAGTACTTC
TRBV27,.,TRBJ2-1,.,CASRGGSLDEQFF,TGTGCCAGCAGGGGAGGATCACTCGACGAGCAGTTCTTC
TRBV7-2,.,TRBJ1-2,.,CASSDGTYGYGYTF,TGTGCCAGCAGCGACGGGACATATGGCTATGGCTACACCTTC
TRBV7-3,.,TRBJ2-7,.,CARTPAYEQYF,TGTGCCAGGACTCCCGCCTACGAGCAGTACTTC
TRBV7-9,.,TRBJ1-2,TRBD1,CASSAQDRGRDGYTF,TGTGCCAGCAGCGCACAAGACAGGGGAAGGGATGGCTACACCTTC
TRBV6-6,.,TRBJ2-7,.,CASSSLNEQYF,TGTGCCAGCAGCAGTTTGAACGAGCAGTACTTC
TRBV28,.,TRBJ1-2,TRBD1,CASIRDRGRPIGNYGYTF,TGTGCCAGCATTCGGGACAGGGGGCGCCCAATAGGCAACTATGGCTACACCTTC
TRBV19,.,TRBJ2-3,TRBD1,CASSLQGKADTQYF,TGTGCCAGTAGCTTACAGGGGAAGGCAGATACGCAGTATTTT
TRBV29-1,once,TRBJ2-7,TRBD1,CSVDLDRGYEQYF,TGCAGCGTTGACCTTGACAGGGGGTACGAGCAGTACTTC
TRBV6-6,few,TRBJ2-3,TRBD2,CASRRTSGGPDTQYF,TGTGCCAGCAGACGGACTAGCGGGGGCCCAGATACGCAGTATTTT
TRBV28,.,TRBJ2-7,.,CASSGGPGRTSYEQYF,TGTGCCAGCAGCGGGGGTCCGGGGCGAACCTCCTACGAGCAGTACTTC
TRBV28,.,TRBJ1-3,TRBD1,CASQGVDTIYF,TGTGCCAGCCAGGGGGTTGACACCATATATTTT
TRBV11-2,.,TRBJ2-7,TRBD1,CASSPYRGREQYF,TGTGCCAGCAGCCCCTACAGGGGACGCGAGCAGTACTTC
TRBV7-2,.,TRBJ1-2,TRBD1,CASSYRDRFSGYTF,TGTGCCAGCAGTTACCGGGACAGGTTCTCCGGCTACACCTTC
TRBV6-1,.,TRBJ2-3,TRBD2,CASPTSAGGSDTQYF,TGTGCCAGCCCGACTTCGGCGGGAGGATCAGATACGCAGTATTTT
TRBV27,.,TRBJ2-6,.,CASSPPYSGANVLTF,TGTGCCAGCAGCCCCCCGTACTCTGGGGCCAACGTCCTGACTTTC
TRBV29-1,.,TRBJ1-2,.,CSVAVRTNALRKANYGYTF,TGCAGCGTTGCGGTCAGAACAAACGCACTGAGGAAAGCTAACTATGGCTACACCTTC
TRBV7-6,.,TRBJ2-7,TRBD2,CASSLGLAGGSYEQYF,TGTGCCAGCAGCTTAGGGCTAGCGGGGGGATCCTACGAGCAGTACTTC
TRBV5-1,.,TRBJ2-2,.,CASKGSSLSGELFF,TGCGCCAGCAAGGGGTCCAGTCTTAGTGGGGAGCTGTTTTTT
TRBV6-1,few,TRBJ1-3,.,CASSEESGSSGNTIYF,TGTGCCAGCAGTGAAGAGTCGGGAAGCTCTGGAAACACCATATATTTT
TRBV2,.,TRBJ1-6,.,CASRTANSPLHF,TGTGCCAGCAGGACAGCTAATTCACCCCTCCACTTT
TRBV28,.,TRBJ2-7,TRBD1,CASSTPGQAYEQYF,TGTGCCAGCAGTACCCCCGGACAGGCCTACGAGCAGTACTTC
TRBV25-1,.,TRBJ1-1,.,CASSPGPGTEAFF,TGTGCCAGCAGTCCCGGCCCGGGGACTGAAGCTTTCTTT
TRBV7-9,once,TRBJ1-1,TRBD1,CASSLTGENTEAFF,TGTGCCAGCAGCTTAACAGGGGAGAACACTGAAGCTTTCTTT
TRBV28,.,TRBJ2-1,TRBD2,CASSLRLAGTGGDSNEQFF,TGTGCCAGCAGTTTAAGGCTAGCGGGCACGGGAGGGGATTCCAATGAGCAGTTCTTC
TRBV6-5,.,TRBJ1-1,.,CASSYRSNTEAFF,TGTGCCAGCAGTTACCGGAGCAACACTGAAGCTTTCTTT
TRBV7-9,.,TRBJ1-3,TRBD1,CASSSTGPGNTIYF,TGTGCCAGCAGCTCGACAGGGCCTGGAAACACCATATATTTT